The 14 T cell receptor beta chains in this list originate from one sample, sequenced in a study of T cells in Graves' hyperthyroidism and ophthalmopathy. Amplification yielded TCR beta CDR3 regions, with RNA transcripts as the source. The HTBI primer set was used in a first-round RT-PCR of the TCR CDR3. From the multiplex PCR reads, TCRdb called clonotypes with MiXCR, one entry per CDR3 protein. The sample carries 360,000 or so distinct CDR3 sequences, 15% to 20% recorded once. Sequenced material: blood. These receptors all stem from a woman in her thirties or forties with Graves' ophthalmopathy.

V gene TRBV6-2 or TRBV6-3 combines with J gene TRBJ2-7, with D possibly called TRBD1 or TRBD2 (6 bases each). The ends were cut back, 7 bases at V and 3 bases at J, with 19 bases in the middle. In germline, CDR1 is MNHEY, CDR2 SVGEGT. The CDR3 totals 15 residues. The CDR3 bases are TGTGCCAGCACACCCGGGCGGGACACCCACTACGAGCAGTACTTC. Translation gives CASTPGRDTHYEQYF.

The chain joins TRBV7-6 to TRBJ1-2, with 10 bases matching TRBD1. The CDR3 covers 15 residues. Germline V gives CDR1 SGHVS, CDR2 FNYEAQ. V trimming: 2 bases; J trimming: 6 bases; junction bases outside the gene matches: 6. The CDR3: CASSLTGQGRDGYTF. CDR3 sequence (DNA): TGTGCCAGCAGCTTAACGGGACAGGGGCGCGATGGCTACACCTTC.

This clonotype came up a few times. CDR3 loop: CASSWAPVGGLTGDTEAFF. The CDR3 DNA sequence: TGTGCCAGCTCCTGGGCCCCGGTCGGGGGTTTGACAGGGGACACTGAAGCTTTCTTT. This rearrangement joins TRBV18 to TRBJ1-1, with 8 bases matching TRBD1. The CDR3 totals 19 residues. The germline gives CDR1 KGHSH, CDR2 LQKENI. After removal of 6 bases from V and 3 bases from J, the junction contained 21 bases not matched to a gene.

This clonotype was counted at least ten times. This chain links TRBV6-5 with TRBJ2-2, with D uncertain. The length of the CDR3 is 11 residues. The germline V and J ends were trimmed by 8 bases and 5 bases, with 6 bases remaining between them. The V gene's germline CDR1 is MNHEY and CDR2 SVGAGI. CDR3 sequence: CASATTGELFF. CDR3 sequence (DNA): TGTGCCAGCGCAACAACCGGGGAGCTGTTTTTT.

As DNA, the CDR3 is TGTGCCAGCAGTGGTCCCGGGACAGGGGGCGCTTCACCCCTCCACTTT. It is translated as CASSGPGTGGASPLHF. The rearrangement links TRBV28 to TRBJ1-6; TRBD1 agrees at 12 bases. CDR3 length: 16 residues. The V gene end was trimmed by 5 bases and the J gene end by 9 bases; junction bases not matched to a gene: 8. From germline, CDR1 is MDHEN and CDR2 SYDVKM.

This clonotype has at least ten counts. The chain is built from TRBV28 and TRBJ2-4, with D possibly matching TRBD1 (5 bases). V dropped 2 bases and J dropped 3 bases, with 14 bases sitting between them. Germline CDR1 reads MDHEN; CDR2 reads SYDVKM. CDR3 length: 16 residues. The CDR3 protein is CASSLDRLLVKNIQYF. DNA of the CDR3: TGTGCCAGCAGTTTAGACAGACTTCTAGTCAAAAACATTCAGTACTTC.

This clonotype was observed at least ten times. This chain uses TRBV20-1 with TRBJ2-5; D unclear. Germline V gene lookup returns CDR1 DFQATT and CDR2 SNEGSKA (reference sequence). This CDR3 spans 13 amino acids. Deletions cut 3 bases from V and 0 bases from J, with 8 bases between. The CDR3 spells CSASRLDQETQYF. The CDR3 nucleotides are TGCAGTGCTAGTAGATTAGACCAAGAGACCCAGTACTTC.

This clonotype was seen only a few times. V and J are TRBV12-3 or TRBV12-4 and TRBJ1-2; D is unclear. V lost 5 bases and J lost 1, with 11 bases in between. The CDR3 has 14 amino acids. CDR3 protein: CASSTDGVNYGYTF. The CDR3 nucleotides are TGTGCCAGCAGTACAGACGGAGTTAACTATGGCTACACCTTC.

The chain employs TRBV9 and TRBJ2-5; no clear D. Germline-derived CDR1 and CDR2 are SGDLS and YYNGEE. This CDR3 is built from 13 residues. The V gene lost 0 bases and the J gene lost 2 bases, with 5 bases spanning the gap. DNA of the CDR3: TGTGCCAGCAGCGTAGACCAGCAAGAGACCCAGTACTTC. This codes for CASSVDQQETQYF.

The CDR3 DNA is TGTGCCAGCTCACCACCGCTTGGGTCAGGGCACGAGACCCAGTACTTC. Translating gives CASSPPLGSGHETQYF. The J gene is TRBJ2-5, the V gene TRBV18; D is perhaps TRBD1 (5 bases). The length of the CDR3 is 16 residues. Germline V gives CDR1 KGHSH, CDR2 LQKENI. V shed 0 bases and J shed 5 bases, with 16 bases lying between them.

This clonotype has at least ten counts. This chain joins TRBV11-2 and TRBJ2-5; 9 nucleotides match TRBD2. Germline V gene data show CDR1 as SGHAT and CDR2 as FQNNGV. CDR3 length: 15 residues. V gave up 4 bases and J gave up 3 bases; unmatched junction bases: 6. The CDR3: CASSSARLAEETQYF. DNA for the CDR3: TGTGCCAGCAGCTCGGCGAGACTAGCGGAAGAGACCCAGTACTTC.

This clonotype occurred many times. The chain carries TRBV14 and TRBJ2-7; 10 bases match TRBD2. In germline, CDR1 is SGHDN, CDR2 FVKESK. CDR3 length: 15 amino acids. V lost 3 bases, J lost 0 bases, and 2 bases stayed unmatched. The CDR3 sequence is CASSHWTSGSYEQYF. In nucleotides, the CDR3 is TGTGCCAGCAGCCATTGGACTAGCGGCTCCTACGAGCAGTACTTC.

This clonotype showed up many times. The V and J genes are TRBV6-1 and TRBJ1-2; D gene unclear. Between the trimmed V and J ends, which lost 2 bases and 3 bases, there was a span of 7 bases. CDR3 length: 13 amino acids. CDR1 and CDR2 from the germline V gene are MNHNS and SASEGT. The CDR3 bases are TGTGCCAGCAGTGAAAACAGCGACTATGGCTACACCTTC. This gives the protein CASSENSDYGYTF.

This clonotype has at least ten counts. V gene TRBV5-1 combines with J gene TRBJ1-1; D is uncertain. Trimming removed 1 base at V and 8 bases at J, with 15 bases between. The CDR3 has 14 amino acids. Germline V gene data show CDR1 as SGHRS and CDR2 as YFSETQ. For the CDR3, the DNA is TGCGCCAGCAGCTTGCGGAGCCGCTCGTTCGAAGCTTTCTTT. It specifies CASSLRSRSFEAFF.